Sequencing of this TCR beta chain was carried out in a study of blood T cells in healthy people across ages. Study-wide findings and caveats: Long-lived donors exceeded aged donors in naive CD4+ cells and diversity.

Through a sample-barcoded 5' primer and a J-beta primer mix, a second PCR was run for roughly 6 to 12 cycles. TCRdb reprocessed the 5' RACE reads via MiXCR and lists one record per CDR3 protein. The sample comprises some 710,000 distinct CDR3 sequences, around 45% of which are singletons, and 15% to 20% rests with the top ten. This clonotype was counted many times. What it recognizes is unknown. Germline V gives CDR1 DFQATT, CDR2 SNEGSKA (reference sequence). This CDR3 contains 14 residues. Trimming removed 3 bases from V and 3 bases from J, with 14 bases in between. The sequence was obtained from a man at least 80 years old in good health. The rearrangement links TRBV20-1 to TRBJ1-2; weak D call: TRBD1 (5 bases). Input material: blood. CDR3 in amino acids: CSARARDRYYGYTF. CDR3 in DNA: TGCAGTGCTAGGGCCCGGGACCGCTACTATGGCTACACCTTC.